This TCR beta chain was identified during a study of Ad26.COV2.S vaccination and SARS-CoV-2 variants (dated by TCRdb to the early 2020s). With regard to the full study: Donors in the vaccine arm were drawn from COV1001, a phase I-IIa trial of Ad26.COV2.S in healthy adults that was multicentre, randomized, double-blind and placebo-controlled. Investigators remained blinded to trial group allocation during experiments and outcome assessment. The TCR-sequenced set comprised around 30 samples: some 19 Ad26.COV2.S vaccine recipients, 5 placebo recipients and 8 SARS-CoV-2 convalescent individuals. Dosing of Ad26.COV2.S was intramuscular, at either 5x10^10 or 1x10^11 viral particles, delivered as one shot or as two shots spaced 56 days apart. TCRbeta repertoire sequencing was used to assess the specificity and breadth of SARS-CoV-2-reactive T cell receptors after Ad26.COV2.S vaccination. Participants in the trial were split at random into five groups of five each, receiving low-dose or high-dose Ad26.COV2.S once or twice, or else placebo on both occasions. On the study overall, not on this receptor specifically: The study was not powered to compare responses between vaccine doses or regimens. After vaccination, spike-specific CD8+ and CD4+ T cell responses were reported to show substantial breadth. Non-spike TCR breadth was comparable between vaccine and placebo recipients, consistent with the vaccine containing only spike. Compared with placebo recipients, Ad26.COV2.S recipients showed higher spike-specific TCR breadth (P = 0.0014). The authors noted that the TCR breadth and depth analyses may have underestimated total T cell responses.

The immunoSEQ Assay was the method used to sequence TCRbeta CDR3 regions. After extraction, genomic DNA underwent amplification by bias-controlled multiplex PCR, followed by high-throughput sequencing. Processing in the source paper ran as follows. To quantify the absolute abundance of every unique TCRbeta CDR3 region, sequences were collapsed and filtered. T cell fraction was estimated by normalizing TCRbeta template counts to usable DNA, with usable DNA measured through amplification of reference genes found in all nucleated cells. Repertoire TCRs were annotated as SARS-CoV-2-specific when V gene, CDR3 amino acid sequence and J gene were exactly matched to a known reactive TCR set. The reference SARS-CoV-2 TCR set was obtained from MIRA and was filtered for enrichment in COVID-19-positive ImmuneCODE repertoires, whereby public or cross-reactive TCRs were removed. Drawing on the MIRA antigens, annotated TCRs were analysed further at the level of specific ORF or position within ORF. Breadth was defined as the number of annotated unique rearrangements divided by the total number of unique productive rearrangements, and depth was defined as the summed frequency of the annotated unique rearrangements. Two-sided Wilcoxon rank-sum tests were applied when comparing TCR breadth between groups. TCRdb carries this immuneACCESS record with in-frame sequences only. Its versions omit some clonotypes, under half of them owing to an unresolved V gene in the studies checked, with the rest unexplained. Clone size and the V and J calls come from that table; the DNA yielded D and trimming. This sample is represented by about 680,000 clones; roughly 90% of them were singletons. Around 1.4% of the sample is held by the ten biggest clonotypes.

For this clone: No antigen is known for it. No base-level quality is on record; no much larger clone is a single base apart.

What this sample's treatment or condition label stands for: some 19 received Ad26.COV2.S at low or high dose, single or two shots; 5 received placebo; per-sample allocation not given. Repertoires of vaccine and placebo recipients were sequenced from samples taken on day 63 after the first injection. In Cohort 1b, roughly 25 adults aged 18-55 years were enrolled at a single site in Boston, USA, between 29 July and 7 August 2020. Ad26.COV2.S was a replication-incompetent adenovirus type 26 vector expressing a prefusion-stabilized SARS-CoV-2 spike protein from the original Wuhan strain. Specimen: peripheral blood, collected in a trial of Ad26.COV2.S vaccine versus placebo. This TCR derives from a person aged 18-60 years who received the Ad26.COV2.S COVID-19 vaccine or a placebo.

Read as DNA, the sequence is TGTGCCAGTAGTGCCACGGGGGTAGCCAATCAGCCCCAGCATTTT. Its translation is CASSATGVANQPQHF. Recombination linked TRBV19 to TRBJ1-5; a weak D assignment points to TRBD1 (5 bases agree). From the cysteine through the phenylalanine, the CDR3 covers 15 amino acids. Only the CDR3 DNA stays, 45 bases, in frame from base 1. Trimming at the junction amounts to 5 bases on V and 3 bases on J, and the germline ends lie 14 bases apart. CDR1 LNHDA and CDR2 SQIVND are derived from the germline V gene (reference sequence).